These 17 T cell receptor beta chains came from one sample sequenced in a study of blood T cell repertoires in COVID-19. Produced via immunoSEQ multiplex PCR; TCRdb's table is partial and in-frame only. The profile covers 50,000 to 60,000 clones, with 85% to 90% appearing a single time and about 29% taken by the ten largest. The sample comprised peripheral blood. Receptors originate from a human donor in a cohort sampled during active COVID-19.

The V and J genes are TRBV9 and TRBJ2-5; unclear D gene. With 0 bases removed from V and 5 bases from J, the gap between germline ends came to 11 bases. The CDR3 length is 14 residues. CDR1 SGDLS and CDR2 YYNGEE come from the germline V gene. CDR3 sequence: CASSVEETRETQYF. The CDR3 nucleotides are TGTGCCAGCAGCGTAGAAGAGACAAGGGAGACCCAGTACTTC.

The V call is TRBV6-6, the J call TRBJ2-7, with TRBD1 as a possible D gene (6 bases). V was pared by 6 bases and J by 2 bases, with 14 bases between. The CDR3 totals 14 residues. Germline values: CDR1 MNHNY, CDR2 SVGAGI (reference sequence). The CDR3 loop is CASRADSATYEQYF. The CDR3 DNA follows: TGTGCCAGCAGGGCGGACAGTGCGACCTACGAGCAGTACTTC.

This clone was found once. The chain recombines TRBV27 with TRBJ2-5, with a possible D match to TRBD2 (5 bases). Germline CDR1 reads MNHEY; CDR2 reads SMNVEV (reference sequence). The CDR3 spans 12 residues. V was trimmed by 9 bases and J by 2 bases, leaving 10 bases between them. This CDR3 is CASSDFQETQYF. In DNA, the CDR3 is TGTGCCAGTTCGGACTTTCAAGAGACCCAGTACTTC.

The chain recombines TRBV11-3 with TRBJ2-5; 10 bases align to TRBD1. The CDR3 is 16 residues long. Trimming removed 5 bases from V and 5 bases from J; junction bases left unmatched: 11. In germline, CDR1 is SGHNT, CDR2 YENEEA. CDR3 nucleotide sequence: TGTGCCAGCAGCCCACGGACAGGGGGTGAGAAGGAGACCCAGTACTTC. It encodes CASSPRTGGEKETQYF.

The genes are TRBV27 and TRBJ2-7; TRBD1 matches 10 bases. Germline assignment: CDR1 MNHEY and CDR2 SMNVEV (reference sequence). V lost 6 bases to trimming and J lost 2 bases; unmatched junction nucleotides: 7. The CDR3 is made up of 15 amino acids. The CDR3 region is CASSREGQGPYEQYV. CDR3 nucleotides: TGTGCCAGCAGCAGGGAGGGACAGGGGCCCTACGAGCAGTACGTC.

The rearrangement links TRBV6-5 to TRBJ1-2; D possibly corresponds to TRBD1 (5 bases). The germline V gene encodes CDR1 MNHEY and CDR2 SVGAGI. Trimming took 6 bases from V and 1 from J, leaving 12 bases between them. The CDR3 sequence is 14 residues long. This CDR3 is CASSADGGNYGYTF. The CDR3 nucleotides read TGTGCCAGCAGCGCAGACGGGGGTAACTATGGCTACACCTTC.

The chain combines TRBV7-9 with TRBJ1-4; TRBD1 is a possible D gene (5 bases). Per the germline V gene, CDR1 is SEHNR and CDR2 is FQNEAQ (reference sequence). V gave up 8 bases and J gave up 4 bases, with 11 bases separating them. The CDR3 has 13 amino acids. The CDR3 nucleotides read TGTGCCAGCTCGACAGCTTATAATGAAAAACTGTTTTTT. It yields the protein CASSTAYNEKLFF.

CDR3 amino acids: CASAGGYEQYF. The CDR3 DNA reads as TGTGCCTCCGCCGGGGGGTACGAGCAGTACTTC. This rearrangement joins TRBV6-5 to TRBJ2-7, with 7 positions matching TRBD2. Germline assignment: CDR1 MNHEY and CDR2 SVGAGI. The V gene end was trimmed by 11 bases and the J gene end by 4 bases; junction bases not matched to a gene: 5. CDR3 length: 11 residues.

The CDR3 DNA reads as TGTGCCAGCCTGACTAGCGGATACAATGAGCAGTTCTTC. Amino acids: CASLTSGYNEQFF. The chain employs TRBV7-9 and TRBJ2-1, with 9 positions matching TRBD2. The ends lost 8 bases at V and 4 bases at J; junction bases unmatched: 3. The CDR3 runs 13 residues. Germline V CDR1 and CDR2: SEHNR, FQNEAQ (reference sequence). Full variable domain (outside the CDR3, taken from reference TRBV7-9 and TRBJ2-1): DTGVSQNPRHKITKRGQNVTFRCDPISEHNRLYWYRQTLGQGPEFLTYFQNEAQLEKSRLLSDRFSAERPKGSFSTLEIQRTEQGDSAMYLCASLTSGYNEQFFGPGTRLTVL.

This clone was counted a single time. The chain couples TRBV5-1 to TRBJ1-1; weak D call: TRBD1 (6 bases). V was cut by 0 bases and J by 4 bases, with 13 bases left in between. CDR3 length equals 15 residues. Germline CDR1 and CDR2: SGHRS and YFSETQ. The CDR3 DNA reads TGCGCCAGCAGCTTGGAAGGCAGGGGCGGCACTGAAGCTTTCTTT. This codes for CASSLEGRGGTEAFF.

The chain uses TRBV11-2 and TRBJ2-6, with D tentatively TRBD2 (7 bases). Germline CDR1 and CDR2: SGHAT and FQNNGV. The V gene lost 7 bases and the J gene lost 0 bases, with 13 bases spanning the gap. This CDR3 comprises 16 residues. DNA of the CDR3: TGTGCCAGCACCCTAGGGGGGGCCTCTGGGGCCAACGTCCTGACTTTC. Amino acid sequence: CASTLGGASGANVLTF.

J is TRBJ2-7 and V is TRBV28; tentatively, D is TRBD1 (6 bases). Trimming left V 5 bases short and J 0 bases short, with 11 bases between. From germline, CDR1 is MDHEN and CDR2 SYDVKM. The CDR3 runs 14 residues. CDR3: CASSIGQRSYEQYF. CDR3 nucleotide sequence: TGTGCCAGCAGTATAGGACAGCGCTCCTACGAGCAGTACTTC.

This chain uses TRBV15 with TRBJ2-1; 10 bases map to TRBD2. Germline CDR1 and CDR2: LNHNV and YYDKDF (reference sequence). The CDR3 loop spans 20 amino acids. With V trimmed by 0 bases and J by 8 bases, 19 bases remained unmatched. CDR3 coding DNA: TGTGCCACCAGCAGAGATTGGCGAGCGGGGGGGCCGGGGGCCCTCCATGAGCAGTTCTTC. This gives the protein CATSRDWRAGGPGALHEQFF.

The chain links TRBV12-5 to TRBJ2-4; 8 nucleotides agree with TRBD1. This CDR3 has 14 residues. V lost 1 base and J lost 5; bases outside the gene matches: 1. Germline CDR1 LGHNT, CDR2 FRNRAP. CDR3 residues: CASGLGQGQNIQYF. DNA of the CDR3: TGTGCTAGTGGTTTGGGACAGGGGCAAAACATTCAGTACTTC.

J is TRBJ2-7 and V is TRBV28, with D perhaps matching TRBD1 (6 bases). The CDR3 has 15 amino acids. The germline V gene has CDR1 MDHEN and CDR2 SYDVKM. The germline V and J ends were trimmed by 6 bases and 0 bases, with 15 bases remaining between them. The CDR3 loop is CASSLPGVSSYEQYF. Here the CDR3 DNA reads TGTGCCAGCAGCCTGCCAGGGGTTAGCTCCTACGAGCAGTACTTC. Full variable domain (outside the CDR3, taken from reference TRBV28 and TRBJ2-7): DVKVTQSSRYLVKRTGEKVFLECVQDMDHENMFWYRQDPGLGLRLIYFSYDVKMKEKGDIPEGYSVSREKKERFSLILESASTNQTSMYLCASSLPGVSSYEQYFGPGTRLTVT.

This clone appeared many times. The J gene is TRBJ1-2, the V gene TRBV7-9, with 11 bases fitting TRBD1. The junction had 8 bases not matched to a gene; V was cut back by 0 bases and J by 8 bases. Germline assignment: CDR1 SEHNR and CDR2 FQNEAQ (reference sequence). The CDR3 runs to 16 residues. The DNA for the CDR3 is TGTGCCAGCAGCTTAGCCGCAGGACAGGGGGCGGTGGGCTACACCTTC. This translates into CASSLAAGQGAVGYTF.

This rearrangement joins TRBV28 to TRBJ2-7; 10 positions match TRBD2. Germline V gives CDR1 MDHEN, CDR2 SYDVKM. The CDR3 covers 16 residues. The junction had 11 bases not matched to a gene; V was cut back by 5 bases and J by 4 bases. CDR3 loop: CASSPVTSGVRYEQYF. CDR3 coding DNA: TGTGCCAGCAGTCCTGTAACTAGCGGGGTGAGGTACGAGCAGTACTTC.